This T cell receptor beta chain comes out of a study of T-cell reconstitution after alpha-beta-depleted transplantation in children. Using unique molecular identifiers, the investigators prepared the TCRbeta library. A single record per CDR3 protein comes from TCRdb applying MiXCR to the PCR reads. The data show roughly 100,000 distinct CDR3 sequences, roughly 7.7% seen once. The germline V and J ends were trimmed by 2 bases and 2 bases, with 14 bases remaining between them. Germline CDR1 is SGHAT and CDR2 is FQNNGV. This CDR3 comprises 16 residues. The sequencing used PBMCs from the stem cell graft donor, collected from the stem cell graft. The source of this sequence is a human donor who donated a stem cell graft to a child with congenital amegakaryocytic thrombocytopenia. The rearrangement links TRBV11-2 to TRBJ2-3; D is perhaps TRBD2 (6 bases). The CDR3 is CASSLLEGRTTDTQYF. Here the CDR3 DNA reads TGTGCCAGCAGCTTATTGGAGGGGCGAACCACAGATACGCAGTATTTT. The variable domain in full, with the rest retrieved from reference TRBV11-2 and TRBJ2-3, is EAGVAQSPRYKIIEKRQSVAFWCNPISGHATLYWYQQILGQGPKLLIQFQNNGVVDDSQLPKDRFSAERLKGVDSTLKIQPAKLEDSAVYLCASSLLEGRTTDTQYFGPGTRLTVL.